These 2 T cell receptor beta chains were all obtained from the same sample, sequenced in a study of PD-1 blockade in classical Hodgkin lymphoma. Each patient experienced a relapse that followed autologous stem cell transplantation, and brentuximab vedotin exposure varied. Repertoires were generated with immunoSEQ multiplex PCR, while TCRdb's copy carries only in-frame clones and drops some. The sample holds more than 40,000 clones, more than 70% seen once. The sample was peripheral blood mononuclear cells (PBMCs), taken at baseline. The receptors derive from a human donor with classical Hodgkin lymphoma.

The V gene is TRBV18, the J gene TRBJ1-4; 8 bases match TRBD1. Germline V gives CDR1 KGHSH, CDR2 LQKENI. Trimming at V came to 6 bases and at J to 4 bases, leaving 10 bases not matched to a gene. This CDR3 has 16 amino acids. The DNA of the CDR3 is TGTGCCAGCTCGCCGACTCGGACAGGGAATAATGAAAAACTGTTTTTT. It translates to CASSPTRTGNNEKLFF.

The chain links TRBV10-3 to TRBJ1-2, with D tentatively TRBD1 (5 bases). V lost 4 bases and J 2 bases, leaving 8 bases between the germline ends. The CDR3 is 13 residues long. The germline gives CDR1 ENHRY, CDR2 SYGVKD. The CDR3 DNA reads as TGTGCCATCAGTGCGGGGGGGAACTATGGCTACACCTTC. It translates to CAISAGGNYGYTF.